These 23 T cell receptor beta chains originate from one sample sequenced in a study of PD-L1 blockade in urothelial cancer. The method was immunoSEQ multiplex PCR; TCRdb's version includes in-frame clones alone and lacks a portion of them. The sample includes 1,500 to 2,000 clones, approximately 37% seen only once; the top ten take roughly 11%. The specimen was tumor tissue, collected before atezolizumab (anti-PD-L1) treatment. All receptors derive from a man aged 45-65 years with urothelial cancer.

In DNA form, the CDR3 reads TGTGCCAGCGGGCGGGAACCTAGCACAGATACGCAGTATTTT. Amino acid sequence: CASGREPSTDTQYF. The chain uses TRBV6-8 and TRBJ2-3, with D maybe TRBD2 (6 bases). Per germline, CDR1 MNHGY and CDR2 SAAAGT. This CDR3 comprises 14 residues. Deletions cut 8 bases from V and 0 bases from J, with 12 bases between.

This clone turned up a few times. The rearrangement uses TRBV28 and TRBJ1-3, with D perhaps matching TRBD1 (5 bases). The CDR3 runs to 15 residues. Per germline, CDR1 MDHEN and CDR2 SYDVKM. The V end was cut by 4 bases, the J end by 0 bases, with 10 bases between. The CDR3: CASSSQGLSGNTIYF. CDR3 nucleotide sequence: TGTGCCAGCAGTTCCCAGGGACTCTCTGGAAACACCATATATTTT.

The chain joins TRBV30 to TRBJ1-3; D is unclear. Germline V CDR1 and CDR2: GTSNPN, SVGIG (reference sequence). The V end was cut by 1 base, the J end by 8 bases, with 9 bases between. This CDR3 is 12 amino acids long. The CDR3 spells CAWSADDHTIYF. The DNA for the CDR3 is TGTGCCTGGAGTGCCGACGATCACACCATATATTTT.

This clone has just a few counts. This chain links TRBV4-1 with TRBJ2-7; 13 positions agree with TRBD2. This CDR3 spans 16 amino acids. V lost 1 base and J lost 4; bases outside the gene matches: 4. CDR1 and CDR2 (germline): MGHRA, YSYEKL. CDR3 DNA sequence: TGCGCCAGCAGCCAAGGGACTAGCGGGAGACAGTACGAGCAGTACTTC. Residues: CASSQGTSGRQYEQYF.

This chain connects TRBV15 to TRBJ1-4; D unclear. Germline-derived CDR1 and CDR2 are LNHNV and YYDKDF (reference sequence). V lost 3 bases, J lost 4 bases, and 12 bases lay in between. This CDR3 is 15 amino acids long. The CDR3 spells CATSRDLQLNEKLFF. The CDR3 coding sequence is TGTGCCACCAGCAGGGACCTACAACTTAATGAAAAACTGTTTTTT.

The chain recombines TRBV29-1 with TRBJ2-7, with TRBD1 identical over 9 bases. There are 13 residues in the CDR3. V gave up 6 bases and J gave up 1 base; unmatched junction bases: 4. Germline lookup yields CDR1 SQVTM and CDR2 ANQGSEA. CDR3 residues: CSVTGTGSYEQYF. The CDR3 DNA is TGCAGCGTGACCGGGACAGGGTCCTACGAGCAGTACTTC.

V is TRBV19 and J is TRBJ2-1; 8 bases line up with TRBD2. Looked up from germline, CDR1 is LNHDA and CDR2 is SQIVND (reference sequence). CDR3 size: 15 residues. V lost 5 bases to trimming and J lost 2 bases; unmatched junction nucleotides: 5. The CDR3 sequence is CASSSREAPYNEQFF. CDR3 nucleotide sequence: TGTGCCAGTAGTTCGCGGGAGGCGCCCTACAATGAGCAGTTCTTC.

The V and J genes are TRBV18 and TRBJ1-6, with D perhaps matching TRBD1 (6 bases). This CDR3 is built from 14 residues. Germline assignment: CDR1 KGHSH and CDR2 LQKENI. Trimming pared 2 bases from V and 7 bases from J, leaving 9 bases between. CDR3 sequence (DNA): TGTGCCAGCTCACCAAATACAGGGAATTCACCCCTCCACTTT. Encoded protein: CASSPNTGNSPLHF.

V gene TRBV19 combines with J gene TRBJ1-1; D unresolved. The CDR3 runs 14 residues. The V end lost 6 bases, the J end lost 5 bases, and 16 bases lay between the germline ends. The V gene's germline CDR1 is LNHDA and CDR2 SQIVND (reference sequence). CDR3 nucleotides: TGTGCCAGTAGCCAGTTTTTTGCGGGGACTGAAGCTTTCTTT. The encoded protein is CASSQFFAGTEAFF. Looking up the rest from reference TRBV19 and TRBJ1-1 gives the full variable domain: DGGITQSPKYLFRKEGQNVTLSCEQNLNHDAMYWYRQDPGQGLRLIYYSQIVNDFQKGDIAEGYSVSREKKESFPLTVTSAQKNPTAFYLCASSQFFAGTEAFFGQGTRLTVV.

The chain joins TRBV29-1 to TRBJ2-5; perhaps D is TRBD1 or TRBD2 (6 bases each). This CDR3 comprises 15 residues. The ends were cut back, 2 bases at V and 0 bases at J, with 13 bases in the middle. Germline CDR1 SQVTM, CDR2 ANQGSEA. CDR3 coding DNA: TGCAGCGTTGAAAGGGGGAGGTCGTACCAAGAGACCCAGTACTTC. It codes for CSVERGRSYQETQYF.

This rearrangement joins TRBV28 to TRBJ1-6; TRBD1 might be the D (5 bases). The CDR3 has 13 residues. Trimming took off 6 bases at V and 8 bases at J, with 11 bases between the two ends. Germline V gene sequence: CDR1 MDHEN, CDR2 SYDVKM. The CDR3, as DNA: TGTGCCAGCAGCCGGGACGGATATTCACCCCTCCACTTT. Residues: CASSRDGYSPLHF. The full variable domain, in which reference TRBV28 and TRBJ1-6 provide the parts outside the CDR3, is DVKVTQSSRYLVKRTGEKVFLECVQDMDHENMFWYRQDPGLGLRLIYFSYDVKMKEKGDIPEGYSVSREKKERFSLILESASTNQTSMYLCASSRDGYSPLHFGNGTRLTVT.

This clone is medium-sized by share. The V gene is TRBV6-8, the J gene TRBJ1-1, with 8 nucleotides matching TRBD1. The germline V gene encodes CDR1 MNHGY and CDR2 SAAAGT. Trimming at V came to 5 bases and at J to 3 bases, leaving 5 bases not matched to a gene. CDR3 size: 14 residues. The CDR3 coding sequence is TGTGCCAGCAGTCCTCAGACAGGGGACACTGAAGCTTTCTTT. This sequence encodes CASSPQTGDTEAFF.

The chain couples TRBV29-1 to TRBJ2-1; TRBD2 matches 7 bases. V was pared by 7 bases and J by 6 bases, with 12 bases of the junction left unmatched. The CDR3 is 14 residues long. Germline V CDR1 and CDR2: SQVTM, ANQGSEA. CDR3 region: CSAAGSGGSNEQFF. The DNA of the CDR3 is TGCAGCGCCGCCGGCTCGGGAGGCTCCAATGAGCAGTTCTTC.

Sample share makes this clone medium-sized. The J gene is TRBJ1-6, the V gene TRBV7-5; whether TRBD1, the table's D call, matches the DNA was not checked. TRBV7-5 is annotated as a pseudogene. CDR3 size: 18 residues. The CDR3 loop is CARAHGDTKGSYNSPLHF. CDR3 DNA: TGTGCCAGAGCGCACGGGGACACCAAGGGCTCCTATAATTCACCCCTCCACTTT.

V and J are TRBV18 and TRBJ1-5; perhaps TRBD1 as D (6 bases). The CDR3 has 15 amino acids. CDR1 is KGHSH, CDR2 LQKENI, per germline. V was shortened by 5 bases and J by 1 base, with 12 bases between the two germline ends. Written as DNA, the CDR3 is TGTGCCAGCTCATGGGGACAAAACAGCAATCAGCCCCAGCATTTT. This gives the protein CASSWGQNSNQPQHF.

V and J are TRBV30 and TRBJ2-1, with D possibly TRBD1 on 6 matching bases. V was trimmed by 7 bases and J by 0 bases, leaving 19 bases between them. The CDR3 consists of 16 residues. In germline, CDR1 is GTSNPN, CDR2 SVGIG (reference sequence). The CDR3 loop is CASTPGHGSSYNEQFF. In DNA, the CDR3 is TGTGCCTCTACCCCGGGACACGGAAGCTCCTACAATGAGCAGTTCTTC.

A few counts support this clone. The chain is built from TRBV4-1 and TRBJ2-1, with D possibly called TRBD1 or TRBD2 (5 bases each). The V and J ends lost 1 base and 12 bases respectively, with 22 bases between them. The CDR3 totals 16 residues. Germline V lookup: CDR1 MGHRA, CDR2 YSYEKL. The CDR3 spells CASSQGFQGPNSRQFF. CDR3 DNA: TGCGCCAGCAGCCAAGGTTTCCAGGGACCCAATTCTCGGCAGTTCTTC.

The sample holds one count of this clone. V usage is TRBV25-1 and J usage is TRBJ1-1; D ambiguous. CDR1 is MGHDK and CDR2 is SYGVNS in the germline V gene. The V gene lost 0 bases and the J gene lost 5 bases, with 7 bases spanning the gap. The CDR3 consists of 13 residues. Here the CDR3 reads CASSEYRGTEAFF. As DNA, the CDR3 is TGTGCCAGCAGTGAATATCGGGGAACTGAAGCTTTCTTT. The full variable domain, in which reference TRBV25-1 and TRBJ1-1 provide the parts outside the CDR3, is EADIYQTPRYLVIGTGKKITLECSQTMGHDKMYWYQQDPGMELHLIHYSYGVNSTEKGDLSSESTVSRIRTEHFPLTLESARPSHTSQYLCASSEYRGTEAFFGQGTRLTVV.

This clone was observed a handful of times. This rearrangement joins TRBV6-8 to TRBJ2-5, with 15 bases fitting TRBD2. The CDR3 is made up of 18 amino acids. Germline CDR1 reads MNHGY; CDR2 reads SAAAGT. Trimming took 5 bases from V and 1 from J; bases not matched to a gene: 8. The CDR3 nucleotides read TGTGCCAGCAGTGGCGGGGGACTAGCGGGAGGAAGCCAAGAGACCCAGTACTTC. Its protein product is CASSGGGLAGGSQETQYF.

The chain is built from TRBV6-7 and TRBJ1-1, with unresolved D. TRBV6-7 is identified as an open reading frame with a role that is uncertain. CDR3 size: 14 residues. Trimming pared 5 bases from V and 1 base from J, leaving 11 bases between. The CDR3 reads CASSRQITNTEAFF. CDR3 nucleotide sequence: TGTGCCAGCAGTCGCCAAATCACGAACACTGAAGCTTTCTTT.

This chain joins TRBV28 and TRBJ2-3; D might be TRBD1 or TRBD2, each matching 5 bases. Per germline, CDR1 MDHEN and CDR2 SYDVKM. Trimming cost V 3 bases and J 2 bases, with 12 bases left between them. The length of the CDR3 is 15 residues. The CDR3 sequence: CASSFARGVTDTQYF. In DNA form, the CDR3 reads TGTGCCAGCAGTTTCGCCAGAGGGGTCACAGATACGCAGTATTTT.

The V and J genes are TRBV19 and TRBJ1-3, with a weak D call TRBD1 (5 bases). Germline CDR1 is LNHDA and CDR2 is SQIVND (reference sequence). CDR3 size: 14 residues. V dropped 7 bases and J dropped 0 bases, with 10 bases sitting between them. The CDR3 loop is CASMIRGSGNTIYF. CDR3 nucleotide sequence: TGTGCCAGTATGATTAGGGGCTCTGGAAACACCATATATTTT.

The V call is TRBV29-1, the J call TRBJ1-1, with a possible D match to TRBD1 (5 bases). CDR3 length: 13 amino acids. Trimming pared 6 bases from V and 4 bases from J, leaving 15 bases between. Germline V gene data show CDR1 as SQVTM and CDR2 as ANQGSEA. CDR3 in DNA: TGCAGCGTCCTATACGGGACGGGCACTGAAGCTTTCTTT. Its protein product is CSVLYGTGTEAFF.